The 2 T cell receptor beta chains below all came from one sample that was sequenced in a study of T cell changes during pregnancy in multiple sclerosis. Assay used: immunoSEQ multiplex PCR; TCRdb lists only in-frame clones, some missing. The sample holds tens of thousands of clones; roughly 91% are singletons and the top ten take approximately 0.61%. The sequencing used CD4+ T cells from peripheral blood mononuclear cells, collected in the third trimester of pregnancy. These TCRs come from a female donor with multiple sclerosis, enrolled in a pregnancy study.

The chain carries TRBV5-5 and TRBJ1-1; D possibly corresponds to TRBD1 (5 bases). Germline CDR1 SGHKS, CDR2 YYEKEE (reference sequence). CDR3 length: 15 residues. Trimming took 4 bases from V and 7 from J, leaving 20 bases between them. The CDR3, as DNA: TGTGCCAGCAGCACTTTACCGGGACTCCTTCATGAAGCTTTCTTT. Encoded protein: CASSTLPGLLHEAFF. The whole variable domain, remainder taken from reference TRBV5-5 and TRBJ1-1, is DAGVTQSPTHLIKTRGQQVTLRCSPISGHKSVSWYQQVLGQGPQFIFQYYEKEERGRGNFPDRFSARQFPNYSSELNVNALLLGDSALYLCASSTLPGLLHEAFFGQGTRLTVV.

V is TRBV10-3 and J is TRBJ1-2; possibly TRBD1 for D (5 bases). V was trimmed by 10 bases and J by 8 bases, leaving 14 bases between them. The germline CDR1 and CDR2 sequences are ENHRY and SYGVKD. The CDR3 runs 11 residues. In DNA form, the CDR3 reads TGTGCCACCGGACAACTTAACGGCTACACCTTC. Translated: CATGQLNGYTF.